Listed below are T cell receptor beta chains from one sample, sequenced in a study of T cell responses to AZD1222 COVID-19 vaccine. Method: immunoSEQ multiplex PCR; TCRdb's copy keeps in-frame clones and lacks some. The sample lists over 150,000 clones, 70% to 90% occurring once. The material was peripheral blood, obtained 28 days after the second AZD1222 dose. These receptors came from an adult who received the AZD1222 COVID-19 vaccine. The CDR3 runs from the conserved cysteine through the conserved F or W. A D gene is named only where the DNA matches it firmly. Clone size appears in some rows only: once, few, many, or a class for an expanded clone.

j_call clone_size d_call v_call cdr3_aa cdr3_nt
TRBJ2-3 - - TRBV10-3 CAISELSRRAFQYF TGTGCCATCAGTGAGTTATCGAGGAGGGCTTTTCAGTATTTT
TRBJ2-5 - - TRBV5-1 CASSLEPTVAQETQYF TGCGCCAGCAGCTTGGAGCCGACGGTAGCACAAGAGACCCAGTACTTC
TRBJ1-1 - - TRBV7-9 CASSLGGLVTEAFF TGTGCCAGCAGCTTGGGCGGGCTGGTCACTGAAGCTTTCTTT
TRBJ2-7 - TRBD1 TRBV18 CASSPRPGQGEQYF TGTGCCAGCTCACCACGCCCGGGACAGGGGGAGCAGTACTTC
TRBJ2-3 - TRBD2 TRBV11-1 CASSLRRGIDTQYF TGTGCCAGCAGCTTACGGCGGGGGATAGATACGCAGTATTTT
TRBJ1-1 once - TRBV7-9 CASSGRGSDTEAFF TGTGCCAGCAGCGGCAGGGGTTCGGACACTGAAGCTTTCTTT
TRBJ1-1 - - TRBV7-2 CASSLADQGPRSKAFF TGTGCCAGCAGCTTAGCCGACCAGGGTCCGAGGTCTAAAGCTTTCTTT
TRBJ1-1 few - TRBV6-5 CASSYSGGPDTEAFF TGTGCCAGCAGTTACTCGGGAGGGCCCGACACTGAAGCTTTCTTT
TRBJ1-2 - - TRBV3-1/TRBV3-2 CASSQGTSYGYTF TGTGCCAGCAGCCAAGGGACAAGCTATGGCTACACCTTC
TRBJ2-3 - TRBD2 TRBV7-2 CASSLKTSHIASDTQYF TGTGCCAGCAGCTTAAAGACTAGCCACATCGCGTCAGATACGCAGTATTTT
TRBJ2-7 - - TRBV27 CASSLYLGRTYEQYF TGTGCCAGCAGTTTATATCTCGGACGGACCTACGAGCAGTACTTC
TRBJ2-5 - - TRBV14 CASSQAGLVQETQYF TGTGCCAGCAGCCAAGCGGGGCTTGTTCAAGAGACCCAGTACTTC
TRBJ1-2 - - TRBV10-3 CATSPADLANYGYTF TGTGCCACCTCCCCGGCGGATCTAGCTAACTATGGCTACACCTTC